A selection of T cell receptor beta chains follows, all from one sample in a study of blood T cell repertoires in COVID-19. Data came from immunoSEQ multiplex PCR; TCRdb stores just in-frame clones and leaves some out. Found here are 300,000 or so clones, 80% to 90% of them singletons; the top ten hold roughly 10%. Input material: PBMCs or T cells enriched from blood (not recorded which). These receptors all come from a woman aged 18 to 35 who had recovered from COVID-19. Each CDR3 is given with its conserved first and last residue. A D gene is named only where the DNA matches it firmly. Only some rows state a clone size, as once, few, many or a class for expanded clones.

d_call: -; clone_size: -; j_call: TRBJ1-1; v_call: TRBV5-8; cdr3_aa: CASSSRPIQLPEAFF; cdr3_nt: TGTGCCAGCAGCTCCCGGCCGATACAGCTCCCTGAAGCTTTCTTT
d_call: -; clone_size: -; j_call: TRBJ1-4; v_call: TRBV7-9; cdr3_aa: CASSSGLKGIGKLFF; cdr3_nt: TGTGCCAGCAGCTCGGGACTCAAAGGTATAGGAAAACTGTTTTTT
d_call: TRBD1; clone_size: -; j_call: TRBJ1-1; v_call: TRBV19; cdr3_aa: CATAGQGDTEAFF; cdr3_nt: TGTGCCACCGCGGGACAGGGCGACACTGAAGCTTTCTTT
d_call: -; clone_size: -; j_call: TRBJ1-2; v_call: TRBV4-1; cdr3_aa: CASSQGPGPAVHGYTF; cdr3_nt: TGCGCCAGCAGCCAAGGCCCGGGTCCGGCGGTCCATGGCTACACCTTC
d_call: TRBD1; clone_size: -; j_call: TRBJ2-3; v_call: TRBV5-1; cdr3_aa: CASSSEDRGEVGTDTQYF; cdr3_nt: TGCGCCAGCAGCTCGGAGGACAGGGGTGAGGTTGGCACAGATACGCAGTATTTT
d_call: -; clone_size: -; j_call: TRBJ2-7; v_call: TRBV25-1; cdr3_aa: CASSESGNEQYF; cdr3_nt: TGTGCCAGCAGTGAATCAGGGAACGAGCAGTACTTC
d_call: -; clone_size: -; j_call: TRBJ1-1; v_call: TRBV7-9; cdr3_aa: CASSFPSRLGDTEAFF; cdr3_nt: TGTGCCAGCAGCTTCCCCTCGAGGTTGGGAGACACTGAAGCTTTCTTT
d_call: -; clone_size: -; j_call: TRBJ1-2; v_call: TRBV5-1; cdr3_aa: CASSSDSLSGYGYTF; cdr3_nt: TGCGCCAGCAGCTCGGACTCACTATCAGGCTATGGCTACACCTTC
d_call: -; clone_size: -; j_call: TRBJ2-7; v_call: TRBV13; cdr3_aa: CASSLRQASWEQYF; cdr3_nt: TGTGCCAGCAGCCTGAGACAGGCCTCTTGGGAGCAGTACTTC
d_call: -; clone_size: -; j_call: TRBJ1-3; v_call: TRBV7-2; cdr3_aa: CASTYQQRSGNTIYF; cdr3_nt: TGTGCCAGCACCTATCAGCAGCGGTCTGGAAACACCATATATTTT
d_call: TRBD1; clone_size: -; j_call: TRBJ1-4; v_call: TRBV13; cdr3_aa: CASRESGTGSRKLFF; cdr3_nt: TGTGCCAGCAGAGAGTCCGGGACAGGGTCACGGAAACTGTTTTTT
d_call: -; clone_size: -; j_call: TRBJ1-3; v_call: TRBV28; cdr3_aa: CASSTQKGTAGNTIYF; cdr3_nt: TGTGCCAGCAGTACACAAAAGGGGACTGCTGGAAACACCATATATTTT
d_call: TRBD1; clone_size: -; j_call: TRBJ1-2; v_call: TRBV27; cdr3_aa: CASRPTGVGGYTF; cdr3_nt: TGTGCCAGCAGACCGACAGGGGTGGGCGGCTACACCTTC
d_call: -; clone_size: -; j_call: TRBJ1-2; v_call: TRBV14; cdr3_aa: CASSQDWGQFQGYTF; cdr3_nt: TGTGCCAGCAGCCAAGATTGGGGGCAGTTTCAAGGCTACACCTTC
d_call: TRBD1; clone_size: -; j_call: TRBJ1-1; v_call: TRBV19; cdr3_aa: CASSGFTGVRNTEAFF; cdr3_nt: TGTGCCAGTAGCGGATTCACAGGGGTTCGGAACACTGAAGCTTTCTTT
d_call: -; clone_size: -; j_call: TRBJ1-6; v_call: TRBV28; cdr3_aa: CASREGPRALHF; cdr3_nt: TGTGCCAGCAGGGAGGGGCCTAGGGCCCTCCACTTT
d_call: -; clone_size: -; j_call: TRBJ2-2; v_call: TRBV3-1/TRBV3-2; cdr3_aa: CASSHSGTLLGGELFF; cdr3_nt: TGTGCCAGCAGCCACTCCGGGACTCTACTTGGCGGGGAGCTGTTTTTT
d_call: -; clone_size: once; j_call: TRBJ1-5; v_call: TRBV28; cdr3_aa: CASSLFSGHSNQPQHF; cdr3_nt: TGTGCCAGCAGTTTATTTTCAGGGCACAGCAATCAGCCCCAGCATTTT
d_call: -; clone_size: -; j_call: TRBJ1-3; v_call: TRBV5-1; cdr3_aa: CASSLSGSGNTIYF; cdr3_nt: TGCGCCAGCAGCTTGTCGGGATCTGGAAACACCATATATTTT
d_call: TRBD2; clone_size: -; j_call: TRBJ2-2; v_call: TRBV4-2; cdr3_aa: CASSHPLAGARQGELFF; cdr3_nt: TGTGCCAGCAGCCATCCCTTAGCGGGGGCTAGACAAGGGGAGCTGTTTTTT
d_call: -; clone_size: -; j_call: TRBJ1-5; v_call: TRBV30; cdr3_aa: CAGGQYNQPQHF; cdr3_nt: TGTGCCGGGGGGCAGTACAATCAGCCCCAGCATTTT
d_call: -; clone_size: -; j_call: TRBJ2-6; v_call: TRBV7-8; cdr3_aa: CASSPREAGANVLTF; cdr3_nt: TGTGCCAGCAGCCCCAGGGAGGCTGGGGCCAACGTCCTGACTTTC
d_call: TRBD1; clone_size: -; j_call: TRBJ1-1; v_call: TRBV30; cdr3_aa: CAWKDRGGVNTEAFF; cdr3_nt: TGTGCCTGGAAAGACAGGGGGGGTGTGAACACTGAAGCTTTCTTT
d_call: -; clone_size: -; j_call: TRBJ1-3; v_call: TRBV19; cdr3_aa: CASSIELWRNTIYF; cdr3_nt: TGTGCCAGTAGTATAGAGCTGTGGAGGAACACCATATATTTT
d_call: -; clone_size: -; j_call: TRBJ1-1; v_call: TRBV6-5; cdr3_aa: CASSYTGSNTEAFF; cdr3_nt: TGTGCCAGCAGTTACACAGGATCGAACACTGAAGCTTTCTTT
d_call: -; clone_size: few; j_call: TRBJ1-2; v_call: TRBV14; cdr3_aa: CASSQDRRGHRTF; cdr3_nt: TGTGCCAGCAGCCAAGATCGGCGGGGGCATCGCACCTTC
d_call: TRBD2; clone_size: -; j_call: TRBJ2-2; v_call: TRBV10-2; cdr3_aa: CASAGVNTGELFF; cdr3_nt: TGCGCCAGCGCGGGGGTGAACACCGGGGAGCTGTTTTTT
d_call: -; clone_size: -; j_call: TRBJ1-3; v_call: TRBV19; cdr3_aa: CASSMAFSGNTIYF; cdr3_nt: TGTGCCAGTAGTATGGCATTCTCTGGAAACACCATATATTTT
d_call: -; clone_size: -; j_call: TRBJ2-3; v_call: TRBV24-1; cdr3_aa: CATSDQGGSTDTQYF; cdr3_nt: TGTGCCACCAGTGACCAGGGGGGTAGCACAGATACGCAGTATTTT
d_call: -; clone_size: few; j_call: TRBJ2-6; v_call: TRBV4-2; cdr3_aa: CASSQDGTTGANVLTF; cdr3_nt: TGTGCCAGCAGCCAAGATGGGACAACTGGGGCCAACGTCCTGACTTTC
d_call: -; clone_size: -; j_call: TRBJ2-2; v_call: TRBV10-3; cdr3_aa: CAIRGSSENTGELFF; cdr3_nt: TGTGCCATCAGGGGGTCTAGCGAAAACACCGGGGAGCTGTTTTTT
d_call: TRBD1; clone_size: -; j_call: TRBJ1-1; v_call: TRBV18; cdr3_aa: CASSTQGDTEAFF; cdr3_nt: TGTGCCAGCTCCACTCAGGGGGACACTGAAGCTTTCTTT
d_call: -; clone_size: -; j_call: TRBJ2-7; v_call: TRBV7-9; cdr3_aa: CASSLGGRPYEQYF; cdr3_nt: TGTGCCAGCAGCTTGGGAGGCAGGCCTTACGAGCAGTACTTC
d_call: -; clone_size: few; j_call: TRBJ2-4; v_call: TRBV5-5; cdr3_aa: CASSSTNIQYF; cdr3_nt: TGTGCCAGCAGCTCTACAAACATTCAGTACTTC
d_call: -; clone_size: -; j_call: TRBJ1-5; v_call: TRBV28; cdr3_aa: CASSTGLRNQPQHF; cdr3_nt: TGTGCCAGCAGTACAGGCCTTCGAAATCAGCCCCAGCATTTT
d_call: -; clone_size: -; j_call: TRBJ2-7; v_call: TRBV7-9; cdr3_aa: CASTFRGAGESYEQYF; cdr3_nt: TGTGCCAGCACCTTCCGCGGGGCCGGAGAGTCCTACGAGCAGTACTTC
d_call: -; clone_size: -; j_call: TRBJ1-2; v_call: TRBV6-5; cdr3_aa: CASSLDGSYGYTF; cdr3_nt: TGTGCCAGCAGTCTTGACGGGTCCTATGGCTACACCTTC
d_call: TRBD1; clone_size: -; j_call: TRBJ1-2; v_call: TRBV10-3; cdr3_aa: CAISESSGGVGYTF; cdr3_nt: TGTGCCATCAGTGAGTCGTCAGGGGGCGTTGGCTACACCTTC
d_call: -; clone_size: -; j_call: TRBJ2-1; v_call: TRBV4-2; cdr3_aa: CASSQGGNSYNEQFF; cdr3_nt: TGTGCCAGCAGCCAAGGGGGCAACTCCTACAATGAGCAGTTCTTC
d_call: TRBD1; clone_size: -; j_call: TRBJ1-1; v_call: TRBV5-4; cdr3_aa: CASSSGQGYTEAFF; cdr3_nt: TGTGCCAGCAGCTCCGGACAGGGCTACACTGAAGCTTTCTTT
d_call: -; clone_size: -; j_call: TRBJ1-3; v_call: TRBV19; cdr3_aa: CASSPHQLGNTIYF; cdr3_nt: TGTGCCAGTAGCCCCCATCAACTGGGAAACACCATATATTTT
d_call: TRBD1; clone_size: -; j_call: TRBJ2-5; v_call: TRBV5-8; cdr3_aa: CASSSTDRATEGETQYF; cdr3_nt: TGTGCCAGCAGCTCCACGGACAGGGCTACTGAAGGAGAGACCCAGTACTTC